This T cell receptor (beta chain) was captured in a study of graft-versus-host responses after intestinal transplantation. Study at large: All recipients were given anti-thymocyte globulin induction, and tacrolimus and steroids were then administered for about three years. General study results and limits: The authors found GvH clones in recipient marrow, some appearing first in ileum or blood. Those patients showing graft-donor T cell macrochimerism displayed high graft-versus-host to host-versus-graft clonal ratios in allografts.

Germline V lookup: CDR1 SGHRS, CDR2 YFSETQ. The ends were cut back, 3 bases at V and 3 bases at J, with 12 bases in the middle. This CDR3 is built from 14 residues. Profiled with immunoSEQ multiplex PCR; TCRdb holds only in-frame clones, not every one. Of fewer than 9,500 clones listed, less than 85% are singletons. From the graft tissue, intraepithelial and lamina propria lymphocytes were released through processing. Details on this clone: Its antigen is unknown.

Sequences were derived from ileum tissue, sampled approximately 490 days after intestinal transplant. The sequence was collected from a human patient who received an intestinal transplant, so some T cells may come from the graft donor. The chain employs TRBV5-1 and TRBJ1-1, with D possibly being TRBD1 (5 bases). The CDR3 reads CASSSGGEYTEAFF. CDR3 DNA: TGCGCCAGCAGCTCGGGGGGGGAATACACTGAAGCTTTCTTT.